The 6 T cell receptor beta chains listed next were all sequenced from one sample in a study of blood T cell repertoires in COVID-19. Profiling relied on immunoSEQ multiplex PCR, and the TCRdb table lists in-frame clones only, not all of them. Counted here are about 100,000 clones, 84% occurring once; the ten biggest clones make up 3.5% to 5.5%. The sample comprised peripheral blood. The receptor set was obtained from a human donor in a cohort sampled during active COVID-19.

This clone showed up just once. The chain employs TRBV11-2 and TRBJ1-2; 10 nucleotides line up with TRBD1. Germline-derived CDR1 and CDR2 are SGHAT and FQNNGV. V shed 5 bases, J shed 4 bases, and the junction held 16 bases outside the gene matches. The CDR3 consists of 18 residues. CDR3: CASSRGTGAQHSLYGYTF. The CDR3 region has the DNA TGTGCCAGCAGCCGAGGGACAGGGGCCCAACATTCCCTCTATGGCTACACCTTC.

The J gene is TRBJ1-1, the V gene TRBV4-2, with TRBD1 as a possible D gene (6 bases). This CDR3 is built from 16 residues. In germline, CDR1 is LGHNA, CDR2 YNFKEQ. Trimming took 2 bases from V and 3 from J, leaving 16 bases between them. CDR3 in DNA: TGTGCCAGCAGCCAATCCTCCGGGACATCCTACACTGAAGCTTTCTTT. It encodes CASSQSSGTSYTEAFF.

This chain connects TRBV9 to TRBJ2-7; maybe TRBD2 (5 bases). Germline CDR1 and CDR2: SGDLS and YYNGEE. V shed 4 bases and J shed 7 bases, with 15 bases lying between them. The CDR3 totals 13 residues. As DNA, the CDR3 is TGTGCCAGCAGCCCCACAACTAGTGGAGAGCAGTACTTC. It specifies CASSPTTSGEQYF.

The chain uses TRBV9 and TRBJ2-1; 7 nucleotides line up with TRBD1. Per germline, CDR1 SGDLS and CDR2 YYNGEE. This CDR3 has 14 amino acids. Trimming at V came to 4 bases and at J to 2 bases, leaving 3 bases not matched to a gene. The CDR3 spells CASSRDRAYNEQFF. In DNA form, the CDR3 reads TGTGCCAGCAGCCGAGACAGGGCCTACAATGAGCAGTTCTTC.

This chain links TRBV6-6 with TRBJ1-1; D may be TRBD1 (6 bases). Trimming stripped 7 bases from V and 8 bases from J, with 17 bases between. The CDR3 has 13 residues. The germline gives CDR1 MNHNY, CDR2 SVGAGI (reference sequence). The CDR3 loop is CASTPPTGTEAFF. CDR3 bases: TGTGCCAGCACCCCTCCGACCGGGACAGAAGCTTTCTTT.

The rearrangement links TRBV2 to TRBJ2-2, with TRBD1 as a possible D gene (6 bases). The CDR3 runs to 14 residues. CDR1 SNHLY and CDR2 FYNNEI come from the germline V gene. Between the trimmed V and J ends, which lost 6 bases and 6 bases, there was a span of 14 bases. CDR3 coding DNA: TGTGCCAGCAGGCTACAGGGTCCCCCCGGGGAGCTGTTTTTT. This gives the protein CASRLQGPPGELFF.